Presented here are 28 T cell receptor beta chains from one specimen sequenced in a study of naive and memory T cell subsets. General study results and limits: Possibly reflecting memory cells re-expressing CD45RA, a few larger clonotypes occurred in naive repertoires, especially CD8.

Two oligonucleotides, mixed equimolar, formed the beta constant-region primer covering TRBC1 and TRBC2. Nested alpha and beta constant-region primers with the SP2 primer drove four PCR rounds on ligated cDNA. TCRdb reprocessed the UMI-ligation and nested PCR reads with MiXCR, giving one entry per CDR3 protein. In the table there are some 82,000 distinct CDR3 sequences, around 10% of which are singletons. For these TCRs, the target antigens are not known. Sequences were obtained from naive CD4+ T cells from blood. These receptors came from a human donor in good health.

Comment on this clonotype: One base away lies a much larger clone, so this may be a sequencing read error. The rearrangement links TRBV28 to TRBJ1-1; D gene unclear. From germline, CDR1 is MDHEN and CDR2 SYDVKM. With 6 bases removed from V and 5 bases from J, the gap between germline ends came to 7 bases. The CDR3 has 11 amino acids. This CDR3 reads CASSAGTEAFF. CDR3 DNA sequence: TGTGCCAGCAGCGCGGGGACTGAAGCTTTCTTT.

This clonotype was detected a few times. J is TRBJ2-7 and V is TRBV29-1, with 8 bases matching TRBD1. J was trimmed by 7 bases and V by 3 bases; bases with no gene match: 8. CDR3 size: 13 residues. In germline, CDR1 is SQVTM, CDR2 ANQGSEA. The CDR3 DNA reads TGCAGCGTTGACGGACAGGGAGGTGGGGAGCAGTACTTC. Amino acids: CSVDGQGGGEQYF.

The J gene is TRBJ1-5, the V gene TRBV12-3 or TRBV12-4; a weak D match, TRBD1 (6 bases). Trimming pared 6 bases from V and 3 bases from J, leaving 15 bases between. The CDR3 sequence is 15 residues long. The CDR3 DNA sequence: TGTGCCAGCAGACAGGGCAACGGAATCAATCAGCCCCAGCATTTT. This translates into CASRQGNGINQPQHF.

V and J are TRBV2 and TRBJ1-1, with D perhaps TRBD1 (6 bases). The germline V gene has CDR1 SNHLY and CDR2 FYNNEI. This CDR3 has 14 residues. V lost 2 bases and J 5 bases, leaving 12 bases between the germline ends. As DNA, the CDR3 is TGTGCCAGCAGTGAACGGCAGGGGTTGACTGAAGCTTTCTTT. It is translated as CASSERQGLTEAFF.

This clonotype appeared many times. The chain recombines TRBV12-3 or TRBV12-4 with TRBJ1-1, with a weak D call TRBD1 (5 bases). The CDR3 totals 13 residues. V was shortened by 6 bases and J by 3 bases, with 11 bases between the two germline ends. CDR3 bases: TGTGCCAGCAGCGCGGAGGGGTACACTGAAGCTTTCTTT. Its translation: CASSAEGYTEAFF.

This clonotype was observed a handful of times. This chain links TRBV3-1 with TRBJ2-1, with no clear D. CDR3 length: 13 residues. Trimming left V 0 bases short and J 8 bases short, with 8 bases between. The V gene's germline CDR1 is LGHDT and CDR2 YNNKEL (reference sequence). The CDR3 region is CASSQDGRYEQFF. The CDR3 bases are TGTGCCAGCAGCCAAGATGGTAGATATGAGCAGTTCTTC.

There are a few counts of this clonotype. The chain is built from TRBV10-3 and TRBJ1-2; weak D call: TRBD1 (5 bases). CDR3 size: 16 residues. CDR1 ENHRY and CDR2 SYGVKD come from the germline V gene. V was shortened by 5 bases and J by 6 bases, with 22 bases between the two germline ends. The CDR3 is CAISRDNRSFAHGYTF. DNA for the CDR3: TGTGCCATCAGTAGGGATAACAGGTCGTTTGCTCATGGCTACACCTTC.

This clonotype has only a few counts. This sequence joins TRBV5-1 and TRBJ2-5; a possible D gene is TRBD2 (5 bases). CDR1 is SGHRS and CDR2 is YFSETQ in the germline V gene. V lost 7 bases to trimming and J lost 5 bases, with 18 bases between them. This CDR3 has 14 residues. The CDR3 DNA reads as TGCGCCAGCCGACTCAATCCCGGAGGCGAGACCCAGTACTTC. Protein product: CASRLNPGGETQYF.

This clonotype showed up just a few times. The chain links TRBV19 to TRBJ1-3, with unresolved D. The CDR3 totals 14 residues. CDR1 is LNHDA and CDR2 is SQIVND in the germline V gene (reference sequence). The V end lost 0 bases, the J end lost 2 bases, and 5 bases lay between the germline ends. The CDR3 spells CASSIEGTGNTIYF. The CDR3 DNA is TGTGCCAGTAGTATAGAAGGGACTGGAAACACCATATATTTT.

This clonotype was seen more than once but under ten times. The chain has TRBV29-1 and TRBJ1-4, with 9 bases that match TRBD1. Per germline, CDR1 SQVTM and CDR2 ANQGSEA. J lost 7 bases, V lost 1 base, and 1 base had no gene match. This CDR3 comprises 13 residues. The DNA of the CDR3 is TGCAGCGTTGAAGGGACAGGGGTTGAAAAACTGTTTTTT. Encoded protein: CSVEGTGVEKLFF.

This chain uses TRBV7-2 with TRBJ2-1; 10 bases are shared with TRBD2. Germline CDR1 is SGHTA and CDR2 is FQGNSA. Trimming removed 5 bases from V and 7 bases from J; junction bases left unmatched: 5. The CDR3 loop spans 14 amino acids. CDR3 in amino acids: CASSPGLAWNEQFF. CDR3 nucleotides: TGTGCCAGCAGCCCGGGACTAGCGTGGAATGAGCAGTTCTTC. Based on the CDR3 plus reference TRBV7-2 and TRBJ2-1, the full variable domain is GAGVSQSPSNKVTEKGKDVELRCDPISGHTALYWYRQSLGQGLEFLIYFQGNSAPDKSGLPSDRFSAERTGGSVSTLTIQRTQQEDSAVYLCASSPGLAWNEQFFGPGTRLTVL.

This clonotype occurred a few times. The rearrangement links TRBV6-2 or TRBV6-3 to TRBJ1-2; unclear D gene. Germline CDR1 and CDR2: MNHEY and SVGEGT. This CDR3 region has 11 residues. With 5 bases removed from V and 7 bases from J, the gap between germline ends came to 8 bases. The chain's CDR3 is CASSHHVGYTF. CDR3 in DNA: TGTGCCAGCAGTCACCACGTTGGCTACACCTTC.

This clonotype turned up a few times. The chain couples TRBV6-2 or TRBV6-3 to TRBJ2-1; D is unclear. Trimming shortened V by 6 bases and J by 0 bases, and 12 bases separated the two germline ends. This CDR3 is 15 amino acids long. Germline loops: CDR1 MNHEY, CDR2 SVGEGT. The CDR3 region has the DNA TGTGCCAGCAGCCTGGTAAAAAGCTCCTACAATGAGCAGTTCTTC. It is translated as CASSLVKSSYNEQFF.

This clonotype has a handful of counts. The chain couples TRBV12-3 or TRBV12-4 to TRBJ1-1; weak D call: TRBD1 (5 bases). Trimming removed 2 bases at V and 7 bases at J, with 23 bases between. This CDR3 is built from 17 residues. CDR3 residues: CASSLTESRGPSIEAFF. DNA for the CDR3: TGTGCCAGCAGTTTAACGGAAAGCCGGGGACCATCCATTGAAGCTTTCTTT.

The chain is built from TRBV20-1 and TRBJ1-5, with D uncertain. The CDR3 totals 14 residues. Germline CDR1 reads DFQATT; CDR2 reads SNEGSKA (reference sequence). Deletions cut 5 bases from V and 4 bases from J, with 15 bases between. CDR3 sequence (DNA): TGCAGTGCTGGGTGGGGAGGGTTAAATCAGCCCCAGCATTTT. Residues: CSAGWGGLNQPQHF.

This clonotype occurred a few times. CDR3 sequence reads: CASSHQAGETQYF. Here the CDR3 DNA reads TGTGCCAGCAGCCACCAAGCGGGAGAGACCCAGTACTTC. This chain joins TRBV3-1 and TRBJ2-5; weak D call: TRBD2 (6 bases). Looked up from germline, CDR1 is LGHDT and CDR2 is YNNKEL (reference sequence). The CDR3 is made up of 13 amino acids. Trimming took off 3 bases at V and 4 bases at J, with 9 bases between the two ends.

The chain is built from TRBV12-3 or TRBV12-4 and TRBJ2-1; 9 bases map to TRBD1. The CDR3 contains 15 residues. V trimming: 6 bases; J trimming: 2 bases; junction bases outside the gene matches: 5. DNA of the CDR3: TGTGCCAGCAGGGAGACAGGGGGGGCCTACAATGAGCAGTTCTTC. It encodes CASRETGGAYNEQFF.

In its sample, this clonotype was seen many times. The rearrangement links TRBV7-2 to TRBJ2-5, with D perhaps assigned TRBD1 or TRBD2 (7 bases each). The CDR3 totals 16 residues. Germline CDR1 is SGHTA and CDR2 is FQGNSA. V gave up 4 bases and J gave up 2 bases, with 17 bases separating them. The CDR3 nucleotides read TGTGCCAGCAGCTGGGGGGGAGGGGGCCCGCAAGAGACCCAGTACTTC. Translating it yields CASSWGGGGPQETQYF.

This clonotype was seen repeatedly, ten times or more. This chain joins TRBV18 and TRBJ2-7, with a tentative D call TRBD1 (6 bases). CDR3 length: 13 residues. The V end was cut by 8 bases, the J end by 3 bases, with 14 bases between. Germline assignment: CDR1 KGHSH and CDR2 LQKENI. In DNA form, the CDR3 reads TGTGCCAGCCAGTCGGGACAATACTACGAGCAGTACTTC. Protein sequence: CASQSGQYYEQYF.

This clonotype turned up a few times. The V and J genes are TRBV12-3 or TRBV12-4 and TRBJ2-7; 7 bases map to TRBD2. The ends lost 5 bases at V and 1 base at J; junction bases unmatched: 5. The CDR3 consists of 14 residues. CDR3 nucleotides: TGTGCCAGCAGTATCGCGGGAGTGTCCTACGAGCAGTACTTC. It is translated as CASSIAGVSYEQYF.

This chain links TRBV20-1 with TRBJ1-2; weak D call: TRBD1 (6 bases). Germline CDR1 is DFQATT and CDR2 is SNEGSKA (reference sequence). This CDR3 is built from 15 residues. V lost 0 bases to trimming and J lost 5 bases, with 16 bases between them. The CDR3 reads CSARDMGAGDYGYTF. The CDR3 DNA reads TGCAGTGCTAGAGATATGGGGGCTGGGGATTATGGCTACACCTTC.

This clonotype was recorded at least ten times. The J gene is TRBJ2-7, the V gene TRBV28, with D perhaps TRBD1 (6 bases). V lost 5 bases to trimming and J lost 3 bases, with 14 bases between them. The germline V gene has CDR1 MDHEN and CDR2 SYDVKM. The length of the CDR3 is 14 residues. The CDR3 loop reads CASSLSRGYYEQYF. Written as DNA, the CDR3 is TGTGCCAGCAGTCTAAGCAGGGGATACTACGAGCAGTACTTC. The full variable domain, its missing parts supplied by reference TRBV28 and TRBJ2-7, is DVKVTQSSRYLVKRTGEKVFLECVQDMDHENMFWYRQDPGLGLRLIYFSYDVKMKEKGDIPEGYSVSREKKERFSLILESASTNQTSMYLCASSLSRGYYEQYFGPGTRLTVT.

This clonotype occurred a few times. The chain recombines TRBV7-2 with TRBJ2-2; possible D gene TRBD1, 6 bases. The V end was cut by 5 bases, the J end by 2 bases, with 9 bases between. The CDR3 extends over 14 amino acids. CDR1 and CDR2 from the germline V gene are SGHTA and FQGNSA. The CDR3 region is CASSHRDNTGELFF. CDR3 nucleotides: TGTGCCAGCAGCCACAGGGACAACACCGGGGAGCTGTTTTTT.

The chain combines TRBV27 with TRBJ1-1; D ambiguous. Trimming removed 5 bases from V and 0 bases from J, with 22 bases in between. The CDR3 covers 18 residues. The germline gives CDR1 MNHEY, CDR2 SMNVEV (reference sequence). The CDR3: CASSNLPKSPYMNTEAFF. The CDR3, as DNA: TGTGCCAGCAGTAACCTACCTAAAAGTCCCTATATGAACACTGAAGCTTTCTTT.

This clonotype showed up many times. The chain recombines TRBV3-1 with TRBJ1-1; tentatively, D is TRBD1 (5 bases). Trimming cost V 4 bases and J 5 bases, with 17 bases left between them. Germline lookup yields CDR1 LGHDT and CDR2 YNNKEL (reference sequence). CDR3 length: 15 residues. In nucleotides, the CDR3 is TGTGCCAGCAGCCCCGGGCGGGGGGAGGGGACTGAAGCTTTCTTT. Its protein product is CASSPGRGEGTEAFF.

V and J are TRBV4-2 and TRBJ1-3; D gene ambiguous. The CDR3 totals 16 residues. The V gene lost 3 bases and the J gene lost 0 bases, with 12 bases spanning the gap. Germline V gene sequence: CDR1 LGHNA, CDR2 YNFKEQ. The CDR3 nucleotides read TGTGCCAGCAGCCAGGCCCTCGATAGCTCTGGAAACACCATATATTTT. Amino acids: CASSQALDSSGNTIYF.

As to this clonotype: A much larger clonotype is one base distant, so this may be a read error. V usage is TRBV20-1 and J usage is TRBJ1-5; D ambiguous. This CDR3 region has 13 residues. Looked up from germline, CDR1 is DFQATT and CDR2 is SNEGSKA (reference sequence). The V and J ends lost 5 bases and 3 bases respectively, with 11 bases between them. CDR3 sequence reads: CSAGGQANQPQHF. The CDR3 nucleotides read TGCAGTGCTGGTGGGCAGGCCAATCAGCCCCAGCATTTT.

This clonotype was picked up a small number of times. The chain is built from TRBV6-5 and TRBJ2-1; D call uncertain. Deletions cut 0 bases from V and 6 bases from J, with 12 bases between. The germline CDR1 and CDR2 sequences are MNHEY and SVGAGI. The length of the CDR3 is 15 residues. DNA for the CDR3: TGTGCCAGCAGTTACTCGTTCGGCGCGGTCAATGAGCAGTTCTTC. Protein: CASSYSFGAVNEQFF.